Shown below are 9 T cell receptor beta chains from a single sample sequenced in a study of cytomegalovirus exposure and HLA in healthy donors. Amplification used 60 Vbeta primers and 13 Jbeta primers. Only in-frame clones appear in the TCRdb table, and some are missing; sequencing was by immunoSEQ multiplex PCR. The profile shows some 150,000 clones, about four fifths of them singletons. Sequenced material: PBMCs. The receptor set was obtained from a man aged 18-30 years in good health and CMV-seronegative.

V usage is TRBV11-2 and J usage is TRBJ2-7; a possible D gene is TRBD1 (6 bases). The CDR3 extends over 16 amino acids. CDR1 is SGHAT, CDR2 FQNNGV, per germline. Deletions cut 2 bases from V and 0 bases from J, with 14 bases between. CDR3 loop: CASSLTRTVSSYEQYV. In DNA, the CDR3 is TGTGCCAGCAGCTTAACCAGGACAGTGAGCTCCTACGAGCAGTACGTC.

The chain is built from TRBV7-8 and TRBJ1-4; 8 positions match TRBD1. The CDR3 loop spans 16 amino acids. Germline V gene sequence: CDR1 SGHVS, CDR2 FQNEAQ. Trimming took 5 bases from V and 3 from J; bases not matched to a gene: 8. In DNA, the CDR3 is TGTGCCAGCAGCCCTGGGACAGGCGGAGCTAATGAAAAACTGTTTTTT. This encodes CASSPGTGGANEKLFF. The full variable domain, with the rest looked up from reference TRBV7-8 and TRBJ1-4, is GAGVSQSPRYKVAKRGQDVALRCDPISGHVSLFWYQQALGQGPEFLTYFQNEAQLDKSGLPSDRFFAERPEGSVSTLKIQRTQQEDSAVYLCASSPGTGGANEKLFFGSGTQLSVL.

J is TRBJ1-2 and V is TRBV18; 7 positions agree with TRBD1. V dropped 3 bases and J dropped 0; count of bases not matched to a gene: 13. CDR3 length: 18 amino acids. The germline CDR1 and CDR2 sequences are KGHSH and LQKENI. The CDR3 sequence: CASSPLAGGRRPNYGYTF. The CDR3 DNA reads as TGTGCCAGCTCACCTTTAGCAGGGGGAAGACGACCTAACTATGGCTACACCTTC. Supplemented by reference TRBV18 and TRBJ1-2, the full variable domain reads NAGVMQNPRHLVRRRGQEARLRCSPMKGHSHVYWYRQLPEEGLKFMVYLQKENIIDESGMPKERFSAEFPKEGPSILRIQQVVRGDSAAYFCASSPLAGGRRPNYGYTFGSGTRLTVV.

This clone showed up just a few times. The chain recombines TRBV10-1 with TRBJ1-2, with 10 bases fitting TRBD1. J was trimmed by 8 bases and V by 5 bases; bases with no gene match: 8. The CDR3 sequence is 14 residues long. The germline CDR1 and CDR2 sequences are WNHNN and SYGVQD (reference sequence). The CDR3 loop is CASSFYGTGEGYTF. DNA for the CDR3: TGCGCCAGCAGTTTCTACGGGACAGGGGAAGGCTACACCTTC.

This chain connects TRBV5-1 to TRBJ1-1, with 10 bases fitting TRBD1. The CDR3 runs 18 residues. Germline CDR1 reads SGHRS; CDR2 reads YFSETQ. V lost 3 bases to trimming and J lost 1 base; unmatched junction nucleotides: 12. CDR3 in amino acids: CASSWNSGDRGPNTEAFF. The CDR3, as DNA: TGCGCCAGCAGCTGGAATTCCGGGGACAGGGGTCCGAACACTGAAGCTTTCTTT.

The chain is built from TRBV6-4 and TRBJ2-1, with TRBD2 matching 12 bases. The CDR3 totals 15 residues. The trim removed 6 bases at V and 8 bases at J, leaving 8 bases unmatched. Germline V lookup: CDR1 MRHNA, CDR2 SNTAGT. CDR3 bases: TGTGCCAGCAGCGCATCTAGCGGGGGGGTTGATGAGCAGTTCTTC. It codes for CASSASSGGVDEQFF.

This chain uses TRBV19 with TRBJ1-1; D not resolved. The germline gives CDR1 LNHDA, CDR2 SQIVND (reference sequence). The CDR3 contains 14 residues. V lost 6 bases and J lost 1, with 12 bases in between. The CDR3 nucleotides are TGTGCCAGTAGCCAACAACCAGGGAACACTGAAGCTTTCTTT. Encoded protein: CASSQQPGNTEAFF.

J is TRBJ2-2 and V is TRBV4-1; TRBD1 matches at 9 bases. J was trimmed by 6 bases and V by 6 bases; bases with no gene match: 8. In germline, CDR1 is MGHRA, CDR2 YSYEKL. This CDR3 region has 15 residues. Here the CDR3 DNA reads TGCGCCAGCAGGTCACCGGGACAGGGATCCGGGGAGCTGTTTTTT. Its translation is CASRSPGQGSGELFF.

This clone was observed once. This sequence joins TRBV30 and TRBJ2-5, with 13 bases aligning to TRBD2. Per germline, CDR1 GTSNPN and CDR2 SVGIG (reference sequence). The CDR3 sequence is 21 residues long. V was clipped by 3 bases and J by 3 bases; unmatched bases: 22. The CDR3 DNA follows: TGTGCCTGGAGGTTTTACGGTCTTCCAACGAAAGGACTAGCGGGGGAAGAGACCCAGTACTTC. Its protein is CAWRFYGLPTKGLAGEETQYF.